Following are 14 T cell receptor beta chains from one sample sequenced in a study of T cell responses to AZD1222 COVID-19 vaccine. Measured with immunoSEQ multiplex PCR; TCRdb has only the in-frame clones, and not every one. The sample lists 90,000 to 130,000 clones, about 88% seen once, with over 1.5% in the top ten. Material: peripheral blood, obtained on day 0 of AZD1222 vaccination. The receptors were sampled from an adult in good health.

The rearrangement joins TRBV5-1 to TRBJ1-2; 12 bases line up with TRBD1. Trimming took 4 bases from V and 8 from J; bases not matched to a gene: 6. Germline V CDR1 and CDR2: SGHRS, YFSETQ. This CDR3 spans 14 amino acids. The CDR3 sequence: CASSMGQGAGGYTF. CDR3 DNA: TGCGCCAGCAGCATGGGACAGGGGGCAGGAGGCTACACCTTC.

This chain uses TRBV5-6 with TRBJ1-2; D unclear. Germline V CDR1 and CDR2: SGHDT, YYEEEE. The CDR3 contains 16 residues. V lost 4 bases and J lost 4, with 20 bases in between. CDR3 bases: TGTGCCAGCAGCCCAAGACCCATCCCGCACCCCTATGGCTACACCTTC. Its translation: CASSPRPIPHPYGYTF. Variable domain in full (rest from reference TRBV5-6 and TRBJ1-2): DAGVTQSPTHLIKTRGQQVTLRCSPKSGHDTVSWYQQALGQGPQFIFQYYEEEERQRGNFPDRFSGHQFPNYSSELNVNALLLGDSALYLCASSPRPIPHPYGYTFGSGTRLTVV.

The J gene is TRBJ2-1, the V gene TRBV11-2; the D gene is possibly TRBD2 (6 bases). Trimming stripped 5 bases from V and 3 bases from J, with 8 bases between. Germline V lookup: CDR1 SGHAT, CDR2 FQNNGV. The CDR3 runs to 13 residues. DNA of the CDR3: TGTGCCAGCAGCCCCGGGGGCTACAATGAGCAGTTCTTC. This encodes CASSPGGYNEQFF. Drawing the rest from reference TRBV11-2 and TRBJ2-1, the complete variable domain is EAGVAQSPRYKIIEKRQSVAFWCNPISGHATLYWYQQILGQGPKLLIQFQNNGVVDDSQLPKDRFSAERLKGVDSTLKIQPAKLEDSAVYLCASSPGGYNEQFFGPGTRLTVL.

The chain links TRBV5-1 to TRBJ1-4; D is possibly TRBD1 (6 bases). This CDR3 is 15 amino acids long. Germline CDR1 SGHRS, CDR2 YFSETQ. V gave up 1 base and J gave up 8 bases, with 15 bases separating them. The CDR3, as DNA: TGCGCCAGCAGCTTGAGGGGGACTGGGTCCGAAAAACTGTTTTTT. It yields the protein CASSLRGTGSEKLFF. Full variable domain (outside the CDR3, taken from reference TRBV5-1 and TRBJ1-4): KAGVTQTPRYLIKTRGQQVTLSCSPISGHRSVSWYQQTPGQGLQFLFEYFSETQRNKGNFPGRFSGRQFSNSRSEMNVSTLELGDSALYLCASSLRGTGSEKLFFGSGTQLSVL.

This clone was counted only a few times. The chain is built from TRBV29-1 and TRBJ2-3, with D unresolved. The CDR3 is made up of 14 amino acids. Germline-derived CDR1 and CDR2 are SQVTM and ANQGSEA. V dropped 3 bases and J dropped 1 base, with 11 bases sitting between them. The CDR3 DNA sequence: TGCAGCGTTGATCACCCGCAAGGCACAGATACGCAGTATTTT. It codes for CSVDHPQGTDTQYF.

The rearrangement uses TRBV13 and TRBJ2-7; 9 bases map to TRBD2. Germline trimming cut 2 bases from V and 4 bases from J; bases unmatched to any gene: 3. Germline loops: CDR1 PRHDT, CDR2 FYEKMQ (reference sequence). This CDR3 contains 14 residues. The CDR3 reads CASSLYSGRYEQYF. CDR3 in DNA: TGTGCCAGCAGCTTATATAGCGGGAGATACGAGCAGTACTTC.

The gene calls are TRBV7-9 and TRBJ2-4; D is undetermined. V was cut by 6 bases and J by 3 bases, with 12 bases left in between. The CDR3 length is 14 residues. In germline, CDR1 is SEHNR, CDR2 FQNEAQ (reference sequence). CDR3 sequence (DNA): TGTGCCAGCAGTGGGAACCCGGACAAAAACATTCAGTACTTC. This encodes CASSGNPDKNIQYF.

Remarks on this clone: Compared with germline, one end of the junction differs, possibly owing to a read error. The chain uses TRBV2 and TRBJ2-3, with D possibly matching TRBD2 (6 bases). Germline values: CDR1 SNHLY, CDR2 FYNNEI. The CDR3 totals 12 residues. DNA for the CDR3: TGTGCCAGCAGTGATGCTATGGACTATCAGTTTTTT. Amino acid sequence: CASSDAMDYQFF.

The genes are TRBV30 and TRBJ2-7, with 8 bases aligning to TRBD1. V trimming: 0 bases; J trimming: 0 bases; junction bases outside the gene matches: 4. Germline V gene data show CDR1 as GTSNPN and CDR2 as SVGIG (reference sequence). CDR3 length: 15 residues. The CDR3 loop reads CAWSVRDRPSYEQYF. CDR3 bases: TGTGCCTGGAGTGTAAGGGACAGGCCCTCCTACGAGCAGTACTTC.

The chain employs TRBV30 and TRBJ1-3, with a possible D match to TRBD1 (6 bases). Between the trimmed V and J ends, which lost 4 bases and 8 bases, there was a span of 18 bases. Looked up from germline, CDR1 is GTSNPN and CDR2 is SVGIG (reference sequence). CDR3 size: 14 residues. The CDR3 sequence is CAWKFRTAGDTIYF. Written as DNA, the CDR3 is TGTGCCTGGAAATTCCGGACAGCAGGGGACACCATATATTTT.

The chain joins TRBV5-8 to TRBJ1-5; 7 bases agree with TRBD1. Looked up from germline, CDR1 is SGHTS and CDR2 is YDEGEE. The CDR3 extends over 17 amino acids. Trimming removed 4 bases from V and 3 bases from J; junction bases left unmatched: 13. CDR3 region: CASSRLLGQSNNQPQHF. In DNA, the CDR3 is TGTGCCAGCAGCCGTTTGCTGGGACAGTCAAACAATCAGCCCCAGCATTTT.

The J gene is TRBJ1-2, the V gene TRBV18; D remains unclear. Germline loops: CDR1 KGHSH, CDR2 LQKENI. This CDR3 has 14 amino acids. The V gene lost 3 bases and the J gene lost 0 bases, with 8 bases spanning the gap. CDR3 residues: CASSPNTANYGYTF. The CDR3 DNA reads TGTGCCAGCTCACCTAACACCGCTAACTATGGCTACACCTTC.

The chain couples TRBV5-6 to TRBJ2-2, with 14 positions matching TRBD2. This CDR3 is built from 16 residues. In germline, CDR1 is SGHDT, CDR2 YYEEEE. Unmatched junction bases numbered 4, after V lost 2 bases and J lost 7 bases. CDR3 bases: TGTGCCAGCAGCTTCGGACTAGCGGGAGGTATCGGGGAGCTGTTTTTT. This translates into CASSFGLAGGIGELFF.

This clone showed up just a few times. The rearrangement links TRBV18 to TRBJ2-7; 10 nucleotides match TRBD1. V lost 5 bases to trimming and J lost 6 bases; unmatched junction nucleotides: 7. Germline CDR1 is KGHSH and CDR2 is LQKENI. This CDR3 is 14 amino acids long. CDR3 nucleotides: TGTGCCAGCTCATCCGGACAGGGGGGTTTCGAGCAGTACTTC. Its translation is CASSSGQGGFEQYF.